This is a list of T cell receptor beta chains from one sample in a study of beta chain features in type 1 diabetes. Clones were read by immunoSEQ multiplex PCR, and TCRdb kept only the in-frame ones, dropping some. Of 250,000 to 300,000 clones listed, 13% to 15% were seen once; the top ten hold about 0.016%. Sample: naive CD4+ T cells from blood. The receptor set was obtained from a man aged 25 to 40 with type 1 diabetes. CDR3s include the opening cysteine and the closing phenylalanine or tryptophan. D genes are given only for firm matches. Size is stated for part of the rows, as once, few or many counts, or as a class when the clone is expanded.

abundance,d_gene,j_gene,v_gene,CDR3nt,CDR3aa
NA,NA,TRBJ2-4,TRBV11-2,TGTGCCAGCAGCTTACAGGAAAACATTCAGTACTTC,CASSLQENIQYF
NA,NA,TRBJ2-7,TRBV28,TGTGCCAGCAGTTTAGTGGGGCGACCCTACGAGCAGTACTTC,CASSLVGRPYEQYF
NA,TRBD1,TRBJ2-7,TRBV14,TGTGCCAGCAGCCAACCAGGGACAGAACCCTCCTACGAGCAGTACTTC,CASSQPGTEPSYEQYF
few,NA,TRBJ1-5,TRBV2,TGTGCCAGCAGCTACGACAGGCGTGAACCCCAGCATTTT,CASSYDRREPQHF
once,TRBD1,TRBJ2-1,TRBV5-1,TGCGCCAGCAGCTCCGGGACAGGGGGGAATGAGCAGTTCTTC,CASSSGTGGNEQFF
NA,TRBD1,TRBJ2-4,TRBV28,TGTGCCAGCAGTTTCACGGACAGGATAAACATTCAGTACTTC,CASSFTDRINIQYF
NA,TRBD1,TRBJ1-2,TRBV7-2,TGTGCCAGCAGCTTAAGAACGGGACAGAATGGCTACACCTTC,CASSLRTGQNGYTF
few,NA,TRBJ2-5,TRBV4-3,TGCGCCAGCAGCCAAGATCCGGAGGCGGTCGGGGGAGAGACCCAGTACTTC,CASSQDPEAVGGETQYF
NA,NA,TRBJ1-5,TRBV11-2,TGTGCCAGCAGCGCCTCAGGGGATCAGCCCCAGCATTTT,CASSASGDQPQHF
few,NA,TRBJ1-2,TRBV29-1,TGCAGCGTTGCCCGGAACTATGGCTACACCTTC,CSVARNYGYTF